The 9 T cell receptor beta chains given below trace back to one sample, sequenced in a study of T-cell reconstitution after alpha-beta-depleted transplantation in children. Unique molecular identifiers were incorporated when the TCRbeta library was constructed. TCRdb recomputed calls from the PCR reads with MiXCR, one row per CDR3 protein. Of about 500,000 distinct CDR3 sequences listed, over 25% are singletons. Material: PBMCs from the stem cell graft donor, obtained from the stem cell graft. Source of these receptors: a human donor who donated a stem cell graft to a child with aplastic anemia.

This clonotype has just a few counts. The rearrangement uses TRBV6-2 or TRBV6-3 and TRBJ2-3; D possibly corresponds to TRBD2 (5 bases). In germline, CDR1 is MNHEY, CDR2 SVGEGT. CDR3 size: 15 residues. With 6 bases removed from V and 8 bases from J, the gap between germline ends came to 21 bases. The CDR3 DNA reads as TGTGCCAGCAGAGGCGGGCCCACCCTGAGCGCTACGCAGTATTTT. Translating gives CASRGGPTLSATQYF.

The rearrangement links TRBV11-2 to TRBJ2-5; TRBD2 aligns across 9 bases. V lost 4 bases and J lost 4; bases outside the gene matches: 7. The germline gives CDR1 SGHAT, CDR2 FQNNGV. The CDR3 is 15 residues long. In DNA form, the CDR3 reads TGTGCCAGCAGCTCAGTAGCGGGAGTAGCAGAGACCCAGTACTTC. Residues: CASSSVAGVAETQYF.

CDR3 amino acids: CASTPWRTNTGELFF. The CDR3 region has the DNA TGTGCCAGCACCCCATGGCGGACGAACACCGGGGAGCTGTTTTTT. This rearrangement joins TRBV27 to TRBJ2-2; D is uncertain. CDR1 is MNHEY, CDR2 SMNVEV, per germline (reference sequence). Deletions cut 7 bases from V and 0 bases from J, with 12 bases between. The CDR3 sequence is 15 residues long.

Many counts were recorded for this clonotype. This sequence joins TRBV7-6 and TRBJ1-1; 10 bases align to TRBD1. The J segment lost 0 bases and the V segment lost 5 bases, leaving 3 bases of the junction unmatched. There are 15 residues in the CDR3. CDR1 and CDR2 from the germline V gene are SGHVS and FNYEAQ. The CDR3 loop reads CASSPGTGVNTEAFF. The CDR3 DNA is TGTGCCAGCAGCCCGGGGACAGGGGTGAACACTGAAGCTTTCTTT.

The chain carries TRBV29-1 and TRBJ1-1; D unresolved. Germline values: CDR1 SQVTM, CDR2 ANQGSEA. The CDR3 consists of 14 residues. The V gene lost 2 bases and the J gene lost 0 bases, with 10 bases spanning the gap. The CDR3 sequence: CSVERFQVNTEAFF. As DNA, the CDR3 is TGCAGCGTTGAAAGGTTTCAGGTGAACACTGAAGCTTTCTTT. The full variable domain, completed using reference TRBV29-1 and TRBJ1-1, is SAVISQKPSRDICQRGTSLTIQCQVDSQVTMMFWYRQQPGQSLTLIATANQGSEATYESGFVIDKFPISRPNLTFSTLTVSNMSPEDSSIYLCSVERFQVNTEAFFGQGTRLTVV.

This clonotype has just a few counts. This chain links TRBV6-5 with TRBJ2-5; no reliable D call. V lost 6 bases and J lost 0, with 14 bases in between. Germline V gene sequence: CDR1 MNHEY, CDR2 SVGAGI. This CDR3 is 15 amino acids long. In DNA form, the CDR3 reads TGTGCCAGCAGCTTACATGGGAACGACCAAGAGACCCAGTACTTC. Its translation is CASSLHGNDQETQYF.

A few counts support this clonotype. The chain is built from TRBV7-2 and TRBJ2-1; D may be TRBD2 (6 bases). The CDR3 is made up of 17 amino acids. V shed 1 base and J shed 0 bases, with 13 bases lying between them. The germline gives CDR1 SGHTA, CDR2 FQGNSA. Here the CDR3 reads CASSLVQAGSSYNEQFF. DNA for the CDR3: TGTGCCAGCAGCTTAGTGCAAGCCGGGAGCTCCTACAATGAGCAGTTCTTC.

This clonotype was recorded many times. The rearrangement uses TRBV20-1 and TRBJ2-7, with TRBD2 identical over 8 bases. Germline V lookup: CDR1 DFQATT, CDR2 SNEGSKA (reference sequence). The V segment lost 0 bases and the J segment 0 bases; nucleotides outside the gene matches: 13. The CDR3 is 18 residues long. CDR3 residues: CSARDSGLAVDFSYEQYF. CDR3 sequence (DNA): TGCAGTGCTAGAGATTCCGGACTAGCAGTAGACTTCTCCTACGAGCAGTACTTC.

The J gene is TRBJ2-7, the V gene TRBV7-2; D is unclear. Trimming removed 0 bases from V and 6 bases from J, with 9 bases in between. The CDR3 contains 13 residues. Germline lookup yields CDR1 SGHTA and CDR2 FQGNSA. DNA for the CDR3: TGTGCCAGCAGCTTAGCGTCCCCCCTCGAGCAGTACGTC. Protein sequence: CASSLASPLEQYV.